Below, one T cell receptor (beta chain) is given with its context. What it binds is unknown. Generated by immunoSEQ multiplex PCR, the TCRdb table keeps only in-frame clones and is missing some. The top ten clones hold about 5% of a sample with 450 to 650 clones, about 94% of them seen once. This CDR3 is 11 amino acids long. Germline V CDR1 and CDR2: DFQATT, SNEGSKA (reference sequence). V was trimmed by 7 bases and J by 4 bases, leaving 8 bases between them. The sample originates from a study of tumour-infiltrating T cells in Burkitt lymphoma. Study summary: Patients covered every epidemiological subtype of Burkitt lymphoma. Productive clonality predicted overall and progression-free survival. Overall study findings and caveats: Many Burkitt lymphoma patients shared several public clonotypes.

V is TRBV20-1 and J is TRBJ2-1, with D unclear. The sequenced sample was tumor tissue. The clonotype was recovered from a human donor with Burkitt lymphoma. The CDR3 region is CSVRRYNEQFF. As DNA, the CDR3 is TGCAGTGTTCGGAGATACAATGAGCAGTTCTTC.